The 16 T cell receptor beta chains listed next were all sequenced from one sample in a study of blood T cells in healthy people across ages. Then a second PCR, running roughly 7 to 12 cycles, was carried out with a sample-barcoded 5' primer and a J-beta primer mix. TCRdb processed the 5' RACE reads anew with MiXCR; each CDR3 protein has one entry. The sample holds about 680,000 distinct CDR3 sequences, around 49% seen once. The sequenced material came from blood. The source of these receptors is a woman between 55 and 75 years old in good health.

The rearrangement links TRBV7-2 to TRBJ1-2; the D gene is possibly TRBD1 (6 bases). Germline V gene sequence: CDR1 SGHTA, CDR2 FQGNSA. The CDR3 has 14 amino acids. V was clipped by 1 base and J by 4 bases, with 10 bases between them. CDR3 region: CASSLVQGSYGYTF. The CDR3 nucleotides read TGTGCCAGCAGCTTAGTTCAGGGGAGCTATGGCTACACCTTC.

This clonotype was seen more than once but under ten times. V is TRBV10-3 and J is TRBJ2-3, with a weak D call TRBD2 (5 bases). V was trimmed by 10 bases and J by 5 bases, leaving 19 bases between them. Germline V gene lookup returns CDR1 ENHRY and CDR2 SYGVKD. The CDR3 is 14 residues long. CDR3 DNA: TGTGCCAGTACCACCGGGCTAGCAAGAGATACGCAGTATTTT. Translating gives CASTTGLARDTQYF.

This rearrangement joins TRBV29-1 to TRBJ2-1; 10 nucleotides align to TRBD2. V shed 7 bases and J 5 bases; nucleotides not matched to a gene: 8. The CDR3 is made up of 14 amino acids. CDR1 is SQVTM, CDR2 ANQGSEA, per germline. The CDR3 here is CSALAGELDNEQFF. The CDR3 DNA reads as TGCAGCGCTCTAGCGGGAGAGTTGGACAATGAGCAGTTCTTC.

This chain connects TRBV10-3 to TRBJ2-7; TRBD2 agrees at 7 bases. The CDR3 is made up of 14 amino acids. Germline V lookup: CDR1 ENHRY, CDR2 SYGVKD. J was trimmed by 0 bases and V by 6 bases; bases with no gene match: 5. The CDR3 here is CAIRVGGTSYEQYF. CDR3 DNA sequence: TGTGCCATCAGGGTGGGGGGGACCTCCTACGAGCAGTACTTC.

This chain connects TRBV5-6 to TRBJ2-2, with 7 bases aligning to TRBD1. This CDR3 spans 17 amino acids. Germline V gene sequence: CDR1 SGHDT, CDR2 YYEEEE. Trimming cost V 7 bases and J 5 bases; bases outside gene matches: 17. CDR3 protein: CASYTVRAGGWTGELFF. The CDR3 DNA is TGTGCCAGCTACACGGTCCGGGCAGGGGGTTGGACCGGGGAGCTGTTTTTT. Full variable domain (outside the CDR3, taken from reference TRBV5-6 and TRBJ2-2): DAGVTQSPTHLIKTRGQQVTLRCSPKSGHDTVSWYQQALGQGPQFIFQYYEEEERQRGNFPDRFSGHQFPNYSSELNVNALLLGDSALYLCASYTVRAGGWTGELFFGEGSRLTVL.

The rearrangement uses TRBV11-3 and TRBJ2-1, with 12 bases matching TRBD2. Germline CDR1 reads SGHNT; CDR2 reads YENEEA. V trimming: 2 bases; J trimming: 7 bases; junction bases outside the gene matches: 6. This CDR3 is built from 16 residues. CDR3 loop: CASSLRGLAGSNEQFF. The CDR3 DNA reads as TGTGCCAGCAGCTTACGCGGACTAGCGGGATCGAATGAGCAGTTCTTC.

The V call is TRBV12-3 or TRBV12-4, the J call TRBJ2-7; D gene unclear. The CDR3 runs to 19 residues. V was cut by 1 base and J by 7 bases, with 29 bases left in between. The CDR3 spells CASSLGRNLLVLKHNEQYF. CDR3 in DNA: TGTGCCAGCAGTTTAGGACGGAACCTCCTTGTCCTAAAACACAATGAGCAGTACTTC.

This clonotype has at least ten counts. This rearrangement joins TRBV4-3 to TRBJ2-1; D possibly corresponds to TRBD1 (5 bases). Trimming stripped 2 bases from V and 0 bases from J, with 11 bases between. This CDR3 has 16 amino acids. Per the germline V gene, CDR1 is LGHNA and CDR2 is YSLEER. The CDR3 reads CASSQRQTSSYNEQFF. DNA of the CDR3: TGCGCCAGCAGCCAAAGACAGACCTCCTCCTACAATGAGCAGTTCTTC.

This clonotype was counted only a few times. The rearrangement joins TRBV7-2 to TRBJ2-1, with D possibly matching TRBD1 (5 bases). The V end was cut by 6 bases, the J end by 5 bases, with 17 bases between. CDR1 SGHTA and CDR2 FQGNSA come from the germline V gene. This CDR3 has 15 residues. The CDR3 region is CASRAYQGANNEQFF. CDR3 DNA: TGTGCCAGCAGAGCGTACCAAGGGGCCAACAATGAGCAGTTCTTC.

The rearrangement links TRBV19 to TRBJ1-5, with a possible D match to TRBD1 (5 bases). CDR1 and CDR2 from the germline V gene are LNHDA and SQIVND (reference sequence). V gave up 10 bases and J gave up 4 bases, with 29 bases separating them. The CDR3 is made up of 18 amino acids. The CDR3 nucleotides read TGTGCCACTACTGCCATCCCCGGGGGGGTCCCGAGGAATCAGCCCCAGCATTTT. Its protein is CATTAIPGGVPRNQPQHF.

The chain uses TRBV6-6 and TRBJ2-7, with 8 bases fitting TRBD2. The CDR3 sequence is 15 residues long. With 2 bases clipped from V and 4 bases from J, the junction kept 7 bases outside the gene matches. Germline CDR1 is MNHNY and CDR2 is SVGAGI (reference sequence). This chain's CDR3 is CASSYRSGRGYEQYF. The CDR3, as DNA: TGTGCCAGCAGTTACCGGAGCGGGAGAGGGTACGAGCAGTACTTC.

V usage is TRBV20-1 and J usage is TRBJ1-1; D remains ambiguous. The CDR3 loop spans 12 amino acids. Trimming removed 5 bases at V and 5 bases at J, with 12 bases between. Germline V lookup: CDR1 DFQATT, CDR2 SNEGSKA (reference sequence). The CDR3 region has the DNA TGCAGTGCTCCCTATACTGAAACTGAAGCTTTCTTT. Protein sequence: CSAPYTETEAFF.

This clonotype has only a few counts. This chain uses TRBV9 with TRBJ1-2; D gene ambiguous. Germline loops: CDR1 SGDLS, CDR2 YYNGEE. The V and J ends lost 4 bases and 3 bases respectively, with 13 bases between them. CDR3 size: 14 residues. The CDR3 DNA is TGTGCCAGCAGCACCCCGAGCGTTTACTATGGCTACACCTTC. This gives the protein CASSTPSVYYGYTF.

This clonotype appeared a few times. This sequence joins TRBV6-1 and TRBJ1-1, with a weak D call TRBD1 (5 bases). Trimming removed 6 bases from V and 0 bases from J, with 5 bases in between. Germline V CDR1 and CDR2: MNHNS, SASEGT. This CDR3 has 12 residues. The CDR3 spells CASRGVNTEAFF. As DNA, the CDR3 is TGTGCCAGCAGGGGGGTGAACACTGAAGCTTTCTTT.

This clonotype came up once. This chain links TRBV5-1 with TRBJ2-1, with D hard to call. V lost 2 bases and J 2 bases, leaving 11 bases between the germline ends. Germline loops: CDR1 SGHRS, CDR2 YFSETQ. The CDR3 spans 15 residues. This CDR3 reads CASSLARAPYNEQFF. The CDR3 DNA reads TGCGCCAGCAGCTTAGCGAGAGCGCCCTACAATGAGCAGTTCTTC.

The chain has TRBV7-9 and TRBJ2-3; D unclear. V was trimmed by 5 bases and J by 0 bases, leaving 6 bases between them. This CDR3 contains 13 residues. Looked up from germline, CDR1 is SEHNR and CDR2 is FQNEAQ (reference sequence). The CDR3 DNA reads as TGTGCCAGCAGCCGCCCCAGCACAGATACGCAGTATTTT. It translates to CASSRPSTDTQYF.